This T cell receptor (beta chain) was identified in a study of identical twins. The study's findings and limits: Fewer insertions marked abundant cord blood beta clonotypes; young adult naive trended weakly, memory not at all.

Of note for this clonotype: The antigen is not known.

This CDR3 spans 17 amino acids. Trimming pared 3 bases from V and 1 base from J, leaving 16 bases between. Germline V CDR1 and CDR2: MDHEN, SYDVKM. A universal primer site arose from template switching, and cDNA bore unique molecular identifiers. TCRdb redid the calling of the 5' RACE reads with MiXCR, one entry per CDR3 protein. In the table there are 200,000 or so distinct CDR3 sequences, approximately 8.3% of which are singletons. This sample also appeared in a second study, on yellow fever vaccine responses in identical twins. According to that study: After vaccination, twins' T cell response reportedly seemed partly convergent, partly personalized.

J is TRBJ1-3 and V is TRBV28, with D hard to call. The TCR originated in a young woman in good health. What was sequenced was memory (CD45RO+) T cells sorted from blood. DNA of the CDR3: TGTGCCAGCAGTTTCGGTACCCTCGGACGGTCTGGAAACACCATATATTTT. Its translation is CASSFGTLGRSGNTIYF.